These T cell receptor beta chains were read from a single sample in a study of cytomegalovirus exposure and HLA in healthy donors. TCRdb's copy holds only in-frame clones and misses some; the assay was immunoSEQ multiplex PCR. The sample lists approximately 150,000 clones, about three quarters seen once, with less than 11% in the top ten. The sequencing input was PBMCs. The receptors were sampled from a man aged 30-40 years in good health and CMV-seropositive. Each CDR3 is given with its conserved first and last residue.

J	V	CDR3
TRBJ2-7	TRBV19	CASSHGGAGHEQYF
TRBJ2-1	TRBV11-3	CASSFRAGGQQFF
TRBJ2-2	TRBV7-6	CASSLTGDNSGALFF
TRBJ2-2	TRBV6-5	CASREDPGELFF
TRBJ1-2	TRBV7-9	CASSLSEIYGYTF
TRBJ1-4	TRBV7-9	CASSTRVVSGPNEKLFF
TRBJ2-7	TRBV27	CASRGMAYEQYF
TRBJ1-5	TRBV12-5	CASGLVHPGTVLYDSNQPQHF
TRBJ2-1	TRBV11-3	CASSLGPYNEQFF
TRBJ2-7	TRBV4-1	CASSQDPVSYEQYF
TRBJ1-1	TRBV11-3	CASSLDSNDRGLNTEAFF
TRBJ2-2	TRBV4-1	CASSQEFGTSGPNTGELFF
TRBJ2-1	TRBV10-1	CASSPSGSSYNEQFF
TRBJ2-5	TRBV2	CASRATSGNQETQYF
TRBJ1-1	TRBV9	CASSVLDRGMTEAFF
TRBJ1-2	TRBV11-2	CASSLVQGGYGYTF
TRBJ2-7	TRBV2	CASSRGATEQYF
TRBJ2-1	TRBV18	CASSTKHGQRSYNEQFF
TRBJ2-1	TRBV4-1	CASSQARWEFSNEQFF
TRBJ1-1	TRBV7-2	CASSLVRGMNTEAFF
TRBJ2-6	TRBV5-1	CASTSGTSGANVLTF
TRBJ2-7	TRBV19	CATYAGEQYF
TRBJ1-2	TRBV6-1	CASSGGQGGGIYGYTF
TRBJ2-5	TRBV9	CASSVGVTATQETQYF
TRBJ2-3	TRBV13	CASNLWGTNSDTQYF
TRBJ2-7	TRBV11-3	CASAGEWDRGTTYEQYF
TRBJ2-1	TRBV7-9	CASSSPRPGSVHEQFF
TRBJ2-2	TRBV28	CASQSGGNTGELFF
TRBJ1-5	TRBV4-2	CASSHRGESQPQHF
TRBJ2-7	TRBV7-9	CASSLNPDRVNEQYF
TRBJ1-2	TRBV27	CASSFAGGFVGYTF
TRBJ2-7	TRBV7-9	CASSSRRGEQYF
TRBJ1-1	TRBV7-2	CASSRQQGTEAFF
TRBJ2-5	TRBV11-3	CASSSLWETQYF
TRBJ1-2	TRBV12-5	CARFDGQGRGGYTF
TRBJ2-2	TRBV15	CATALTFGTSGTSNTGELFF
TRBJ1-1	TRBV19	CASSALGATEAFF
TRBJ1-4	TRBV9	CASSPRGATNEKLFF
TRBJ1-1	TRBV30	CAWIGNGVRAEAFF
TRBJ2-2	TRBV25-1	CASRERTGRKVNTGELFF
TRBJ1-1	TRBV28	CASNILNTEAFF
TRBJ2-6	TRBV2	CASSERVGSGANVLTF
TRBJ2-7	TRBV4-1	CASSQETTPPYEQYF
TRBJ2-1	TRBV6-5	CASSYSSGTMYNEQFF
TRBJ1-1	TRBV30	CAFRSGQGVAFF
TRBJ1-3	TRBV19	CASSPQRSSGNTIYF
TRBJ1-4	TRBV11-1	CASSRGQGTEKLFF
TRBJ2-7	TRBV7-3	CASSPGTGGIDEQYF
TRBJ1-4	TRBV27	CAISDKIPATNEKLFF
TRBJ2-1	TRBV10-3	CAISGGSGYYNEQFF
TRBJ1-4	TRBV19	CASNRGTGNEKLFF
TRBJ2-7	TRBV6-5	CASSYTGTRAGEQYF
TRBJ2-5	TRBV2	CASSEGGRGGETQYF
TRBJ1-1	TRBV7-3	CASSTQGNTEAFF
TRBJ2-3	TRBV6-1	CASTRSGVDTQYF
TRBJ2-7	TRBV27	CASSSGTAIYEQYF
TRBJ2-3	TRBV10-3	CAIQPNTDRANTQYF
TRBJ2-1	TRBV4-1	CASSQVVTGGPNEQFF
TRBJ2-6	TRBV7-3	CASSLDSANVLTF